This TCR beta chain was identified in a study of long-term antiretroviral therapy in people with HIV. The CDR3 is 16 amino acids. Losses at the gene ends were 3 bases for V and 5 bases for J; bases not matched to a gene: 4. Germline CDR1 is SGDLS and CDR2 is YYNGEE. Running of the v3.0 immunoSEQ assay took place at survey level. The table came from immunoSEQ multiplex PCR; TCRdb's copy has only in-frame clones and leaves some out. In the table there are fewer than 20,000 clones, 80% to 90% of which are singletons. The chain joins TRBV9 to TRBJ2-3, with TRBD2 matching over 15 bases. The sequences come from unsorted PBMCs, collected 4.2 years after starting antiretroviral therapy. This TCR came from a man over 45 with HIV. CDR3 nucleotides: TGTGCCAGCAGCGGGACTAGCGGGGGGGGTCTAGATACGCAGTATTTT. Protein: CASSGTSGGGLDTQYF.